The 14 T cell receptor beta chains below were found in one sample sequenced in a study of T cell changes during pregnancy in multiple sclerosis. The table came from immunoSEQ multiplex PCR; TCRdb's copy has only in-frame clones and leaves some out. The sample contains tens of thousands of clones, about 96% of which appear only once. This specimen was CD8+ T cells from peripheral blood mononuclear cells, taken after pregnancy. The receptor source for this set is a female donor with multiple sclerosis, enrolled in a pregnancy study.

The chain combines TRBV28 with TRBJ1-1, with no clear D. CDR1 is MDHEN and CDR2 is SYDVKM in the germline V gene. V lost 0 bases to trimming and J lost 1 base, with 6 bases between them. This CDR3 has 14 amino acids. The CDR3 DNA reads as TGTGCCAGCAGTTTATGGGGAGGGAACACTGAAGCTTTCTTT. This gives the protein CASSLWGGNTEAFF.

This chain uses TRBV4-3 with TRBJ2-7; 8 bases are a match to TRBD2. The germline V gene has CDR1 LGHNA and CDR2 YSLEER. The CDR3 length is 16 residues. V was clipped by 5 bases and J by 4 bases; unmatched bases: 13. This CDR3 is CASSEAWASGSYEQYF. CDR3 DNA sequence: TGCGCCAGCAGCGAGGCATGGGCCAGCGGGAGTTACGAGCAGTACTTC.

The chain recombines TRBV28 with TRBJ2-7; D is unresolved. V was cut by 5 bases and J by 3 bases, with 5 bases left in between. CDR1 and CDR2 (germline): MDHEN, SYDVKM. The CDR3 contains 11 residues. The chain's CDR3 is CASSTGYEQYF. CDR3 nucleotides: TGTGCCAGCAGTACCGGCTACGAGCAGTACTTC.

The chain recombines TRBV27 with TRBJ1-4, with 9 bases identical to TRBD1. In germline, CDR1 is MNHEY, CDR2 SMNVEV (reference sequence). This CDR3 region has 16 residues. J was trimmed by 6 bases and V by 6 bases; bases with no gene match: 11. The CDR3 loop is CASSRDRATRDEKLFF. The CDR3 DNA follows: TGTGCCAGCAGCCGGGACAGGGCGACGAGAGATGAAAAACTGTTTTTT.

Remarks on this clone: No conserved phenylalanine or tryptophan ends this CDR3, so it is likely a read error. Because the CDR3's place on the DNA is in doubt, the DNA is left out and the CDR3 is given as listed by TCRdb. The rearrangement joins TRBV13 to TRBJ1-2; the table's D call TRBD1 went unverified against the DNA. Both ends counted, the CDR3 spans 12 residues. Germline CDR1 reads PRHDT; CDR2 reads FYEKMQ (reference sequence). The CDR3 protein is CASSTQLQGLWL.

The V and J genes are TRBV9 and TRBJ2-5; 8 nucleotides match TRBD1. The V and J ends lost 3 bases and 4 bases, in that order; junction bases with no gene match: 5. CDR1 and CDR2 from the germline V gene are SGDLS and YYNGEE. The CDR3 runs to 14 residues. CDR3 sequence reads: CASSGIDRGETQYF. Here the CDR3 DNA reads TGTGCCAGCAGCGGGATTGACAGGGGAGAGACCCAGTACTTC.

This clone was recorded once. The chain employs TRBV9 and TRBJ2-1, with 8 positions matching TRBD1. Per germline, CDR1 SGDLS and CDR2 YYNGEE. There are 14 residues in the CDR3. Unmatched junction bases numbered 4, after V lost 4 bases and J lost 4 bases. The CDR3 sequence: CASSTQGAYNEQFF. In DNA form, the CDR3 reads TGTGCCAGCAGCACGCAGGGGGCGTACAATGAGCAGTTCTTC.

This sequence joins TRBV5-4 and TRBJ2-1, with TRBD2 matching over 8 bases. With 2 bases clipped from V and 6 bases from J, the junction kept 1 base outside the gene matches. This CDR3 region has 13 residues. CDR1 and CDR2 (germline): SGHNT, YYREEE (reference sequence). This CDR3 reads CASSFGTSNEQFF. The DNA of the CDR3 is TGTGCCAGCAGCTTCGGGACTAGCAATGAGCAGTTCTTC.

V is TRBV6-5 and J is TRBJ2-2; no definite D call. This CDR3 is built from 15 residues. Germline V lookup: CDR1 MNHEY, CDR2 SVGAGI. V was cut by 1 base and J by 4 bases, with 10 bases left in between. As DNA, the CDR3 is TGTGCCAGCAGTTACTACTCATCCTCCACCGGGGAGCTGTTTTTT. It yields the protein CASSYYSSSTGELFF.

V and J are TRBV5-1 and TRBJ2-5; D uncertain. The CDR3 covers 15 residues. Trimming pared 2 bases from V and 1 base from J, leaving 12 bases between. CDR1 SGHRS and CDR2 YFSETQ come from the germline V gene. The CDR3 DNA follows: TGCGCCAGCAGCTTTTTAGAAGCAACCCAAGAGACCCAGTACTTC. Protein: CASSFLEATQETQYF.

The rearrangement links TRBV7-2 to TRBJ2-1, with TRBD1 identical over 9 bases. Germline loops: CDR1 SGHTA, CDR2 FQGNSA. V lost 1 base, J lost 5 bases, and 0 bases stayed unmatched. This CDR3 has 14 residues. The CDR3 DNA sequence: TGTGCCAGCAGCTTAGGGACAGGGGACAATGAGCAGTTCTTC. Its translation: CASSLGTGDNEQFF.

In its sample, this clone was seen once. CDR3 DNA: TGTGCCAGCAGCTCCCATGACATGGCCCGAGGCAGGACAACCGGGGAGCTGTTTTTT. As protein: CASSSHDMARGRTTGELFF. The gene calls are TRBV11-2 and TRBJ2-2; D possibly corresponds to TRBD1 (5 bases). V was shortened by 4 bases and J by 5 bases, with 26 bases between the two germline ends. The CDR3 covers 19 residues. CDR1 is SGHAT and CDR2 is FQNNGV in the germline V gene. Drawing the rest from reference TRBV11-2 and TRBJ2-2, the complete variable domain is EAGVAQSPRYKIIEKRQSVAFWCNPISGHATLYWYQQILGQGPKLLIQFQNNGVVDDSQLPKDRFSAERLKGVDSTLKIQPAKLEDSAVYLCASSSHDMARGRTTGELFFGEGSRLTVL.

The chain employs TRBV5-1 and TRBJ2-7; 9 bases fit TRBD1. Germline assignment: CDR1 SGHRS and CDR2 YFSETQ. The CDR3 covers 16 residues. V shed 4 bases, J shed 2 bases, and the junction held 10 bases outside the gene matches. The CDR3 region is CASSTHRGPQAYEQYF. The CDR3 nucleotides read TGCGCCAGCAGCACCCACAGGGGGCCTCAAGCCTACGAGCAGTACTTC.

To note about this clone: At one end, the junction sequence differs from germline, possibly due to a read error. CDR3 loop: CASSPRTSGRGGTGELFF. The DNA for the CDR3 is TGTGCTAGCAGCCCCCGGACTAGCGGGAGGGGGGGCACCGGGGAGCTGTTTTTT. V gene TRBV7-7 combines with J gene TRBJ2-2; TRBD2 aligns across 15 bases. Germline assignment: CDR1 SSHAT and CDR2 FNYEAQ (reference sequence). The CDR3 length is 18 residues.